What follows are 15 T cell receptor beta chains derived from one specimen sequenced in a study of cytomegalovirus exposure and HLA in healthy donors. PCR was performed using 60 Vbeta and 13 Jbeta primers. Clones were read by immunoSEQ multiplex PCR, and TCRdb kept only the in-frame ones, dropping some. Its clone listing holds about 54,000 clones. Sequences were obtained from PBMCs. The receptors originated from a woman in her thirties or forties in good health and CMV-seronegative.

A word on this clone: The sample contains more than one DNA sequence encoding this CDR3. The genes are TRBV15 and TRBJ2-1, with a tentative D call TRBD1 (6 bases). This CDR3 region has 14 residues. Trimming removed 1 base at V and 9 bases at J, with 13 bases between. Germline loops: CDR1 LNHNV, CDR2 YYDKDF (reference sequence). CDR3 sequence (DNA): TGTGCCACCAGCAGAGGACAGGAGGTTGGTGAGCAGTTCTTC. Its translation: CATSRGQEVGEQFF. The full variable domain, with the rest looked up from reference TRBV15 and TRBJ2-1, is DAMVIQNPRYQVTQFGKPVTLSCSQTLNHNVMYWYQQKSSQAPKLLFHYYDKDFNNEADTPDNFQSRRPNTSFCFLDIRSPGLGDTAMYLCATSRGQEVGEQFFGPGTRLTVL.

The chain links TRBV4-3 to TRBJ1-1; unclear D gene. The germline V gene has CDR1 LGHNA and CDR2 YSLEER. The CDR3 is 15 residues long. With 1 base removed from V and 1 base from J, the gap between germline ends came to 10 bases. In DNA form, the CDR3 reads TGCGCCAGCAGCCAAGTAAACAGACCGAACACTGAAGCTTTCTTT. Its translation is CASSQVNRPNTEAFF.

The gene calls are TRBV7-9 and TRBJ1-2, with unresolved D. V was shortened by 5 bases and J by 4 bases, with 14 bases between the two germline ends. CDR1 is SEHNR, CDR2 FQNEAQ, per germline (reference sequence). The CDR3 is 14 amino acids. CDR3 residues: CASSDGGTGYGYTF. Written as DNA, the CDR3 is TGTGCCAGCAGCGACGGCGGAACCGGCTATGGCTACACCTTC.

This chain links TRBV5-1 with TRBJ2-7; TRBD2 matches at 14 bases. The CDR3 has 18 residues. The germline gives CDR1 SGHRS, CDR2 YFSETQ. The trim removed 0 bases at V and 3 bases at J, leaving 8 bases unmatched. This CDR3 reads CASSLGLAGGLQDYEQYF. The DNA of the CDR3 is TGCGCCAGCAGCTTGGGACTAGCGGGAGGGCTTCAGGACTACGAGCAGTACTTC.

The chain joins TRBV5-1 to TRBJ1-2; 7 positions agree with TRBD1. The CDR3 consists of 15 residues. The germline CDR1 and CDR2 sequences are SGHRS and YFSETQ. J lost 4 bases, V lost 4 bases, and 10 bases had no gene match. The CDR3 bases are TGCGCCAGCAGCGCGGCAACAGGGGCGGGCTATGGCTACACCTTC. Amino acid sequence: CASSAATGAGYGYTF.

The chain joins TRBV19 to TRBJ2-5, with a tentative D call TRBD1 (7 bases). V lost 9 bases and J 1 base, leaving 12 bases between the germline ends. Germline-derived CDR1 and CDR2 are LNHDA and SQIVND (reference sequence). The CDR3 sequence is 13 residues long. CDR3 DNA sequence: TGTGCCAGCGCGGGACAGATCCAAGAGACCCAGTACTTC. Protein sequence: CASAGQIQETQYF.

The chain uses TRBV11-2 and TRBJ1-2; a possible D gene is TRBD1 (6 bases). This CDR3 has 14 residues. V was trimmed by 1 base and J by 4 bases, leaving 10 bases between them. Per germline, CDR1 SGHAT and CDR2 FQNNGV. The CDR3 DNA follows: TGTGCCAGCAGCTTAGGGGGGCGTCCCTATGGCTACACCTTC. Translated: CASSLGGRPYGYTF.

The chain recombines TRBV30 with TRBJ1-5; 9 bases align to TRBD1. The germline V gene has CDR1 GTSNPN and CDR2 SVGIG (reference sequence). V lost 1 base and J lost 2; bases outside the gene matches: 9. This CDR3 comprises 17 residues. CDR3 protein: CAWSEGTGLRGNQPQHF. CDR3 DNA sequence: TGTGCCTGGAGTGAGGGGACAGGGTTGAGAGGCAATCAGCCCCAGCATTTT.

The chain combines TRBV7-2 with TRBJ1-2; 7 nucleotides line up with TRBD1. In germline, CDR1 is SGHTA, CDR2 FQGNSA. This CDR3 spans 14 amino acids. After removal of 6 bases from V and 7 bases from J, the junction contained 11 bases not matched to a gene. The CDR3 nucleotides are TGTGCCAGCAGTCACAGCTCCCGACAGGGTGGCTACACCTTC. It translates to CASSHSSRQGGYTF.

This rearrangement joins TRBV19 to TRBJ1-1, with TRBD1 matching 10 bases. Trimming took 5 bases from V and 11 from J; bases not matched to a gene: 8. Germline V lookup: CDR1 LNHDA, CDR2 SQIVND (reference sequence). The CDR3 is 13 residues long. CDR3: CASSVDRGRTAFF. CDR3 nucleotides: TGTGCCAGTAGTGTCGACAGGGGGCGGACGGCTTTCTTT.

The chain has TRBV5-1 and TRBJ2-5, with TRBD1 identical over 10 bases. The V and J ends lost 3 bases and 4 bases, in that order; junction bases with no gene match: 3. CDR3 size: 14 residues. Germline V gene lookup returns CDR1 SGHRS and CDR2 YFSETQ. The chain's CDR3 is CASSYRTGGETQYF. The CDR3 region has the DNA TGCGCCAGCAGCTACAGGACAGGGGGAGAGACCCAGTACTTC. Looking up the rest from reference TRBV5-1 and TRBJ2-5 gives the full variable domain: KAGVTQTPRYLIKTRGQQVTLSCSPISGHRSVSWYQQTPGQGLQFLFEYFSETQRNKGNFPGRFSGRQFSNSRSEMNVSTLELGDSALYLCASSYRTGGETQYFGPGTRLLVL.

The rearrangement uses TRBV11-1 and TRBJ1-1, with D maybe TRBD1 (6 bases). Per germline, CDR1 SGHAT and CDR2 FQDESV (reference sequence). This CDR3 is built from 16 residues. Trimming cost V 5 bases and J 0 bases, with 16 bases left between them. DNA for the CDR3: TGTGCCAGCAGCCTAGGGGCCCAGGGGATGAACACTGAAGCTTTCTTT. Its protein product is CASSLGAQGMNTEAFF.

CDR3 DNA: TGTGCCACGCGTGAGCGGGGGCCCTACGAGCAGTACTTC. Its protein is CATRERGPYEQYF. The chain carries TRBV6-5 and TRBJ2-7, with 8 nucleotides matching TRBD2. Per the germline V gene, CDR1 is MNHEY and CDR2 is SVGAGI. Trimming cost V 10 bases and J 2 bases; bases outside gene matches: 7. The CDR3 has 13 amino acids.

The chain carries TRBV4-3 and TRBJ2-7; D perhaps matches TRBD2 (6 bases). V dropped 0 bases and J dropped 6 bases, with 12 bases sitting between them. The CDR3 totals 14 residues. Germline V CDR1 and CDR2: LGHNA, YSLEER. This chain's CDR3 is CASSQEEGRGEQYF. CDR3 nucleotides: TGCGCCAGCAGCCAAGAGGAGGGCAGAGGCGAGCAGTACTTC.

The chain has TRBV9 and TRBJ2-2, with 10 positions matching TRBD2. CDR1 is SGDLS, CDR2 YYNGEE, per germline. The V segment lost 0 bases and the J segment 4 bases; nucleotides outside the gene matches: 9. The CDR3 has 18 amino acids. CDR3 protein: CASSVGWGAGGGTGELFF. The CDR3, as DNA: TGTGCCAGCAGCGTAGGTTGGGGAGCGGGAGGGGGCACCGGGGAGCTGTTTTTT.